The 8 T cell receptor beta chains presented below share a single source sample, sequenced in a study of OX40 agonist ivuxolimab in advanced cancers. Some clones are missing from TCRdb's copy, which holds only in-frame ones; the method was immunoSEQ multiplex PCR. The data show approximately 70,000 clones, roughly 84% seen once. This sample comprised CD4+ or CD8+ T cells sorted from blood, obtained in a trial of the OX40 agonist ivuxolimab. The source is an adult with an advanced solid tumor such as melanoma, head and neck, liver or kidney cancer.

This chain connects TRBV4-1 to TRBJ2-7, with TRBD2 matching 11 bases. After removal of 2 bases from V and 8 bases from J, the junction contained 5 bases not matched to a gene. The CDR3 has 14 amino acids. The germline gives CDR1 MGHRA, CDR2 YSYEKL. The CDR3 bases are TGCGCCAGCAGCCAATTGACTAGCGGGGCAAAGCAGTACTTC. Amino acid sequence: CASSQLTSGAKQYF.

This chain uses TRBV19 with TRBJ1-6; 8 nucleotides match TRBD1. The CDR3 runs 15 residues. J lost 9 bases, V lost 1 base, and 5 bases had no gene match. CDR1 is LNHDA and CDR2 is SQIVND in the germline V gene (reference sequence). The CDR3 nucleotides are TGTGCCAGTAGTATAGCCGTCGACAGGGGTTCACCCCTCCACTTT. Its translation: CASSIAVDRGSPLHF.

The CDR3 DNA reads TGTGCCAGCAGTCCCAGACAGGGAGGTGTTACGCAGTATTTT. It encodes CASSPRQGGVTQYF. V usage is TRBV6-6 and J usage is TRBJ2-3, with D tentatively TRBD1 (7 bases). Germline CDR1 MNHNY, CDR2 SVGAGI (reference sequence). Trimming took off 5 bases at V and 8 bases at J, with 17 bases between the two ends. This CDR3 has 14 residues.

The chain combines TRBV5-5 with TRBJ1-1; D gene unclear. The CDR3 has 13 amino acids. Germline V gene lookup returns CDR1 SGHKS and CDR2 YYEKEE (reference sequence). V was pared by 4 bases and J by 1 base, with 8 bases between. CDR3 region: CASSNQQNTEAFF. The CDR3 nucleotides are TGTGCCAGCAGCAACCAACAGAACACTGAAGCTTTCTTT.

CDR3 sequence (DNA): TGCGCCAGCAGCCTGGCAAGCGGGAGCTCCTACAATGAGCAGTTCTTC. Translation gives CASSLASGSSYNEQFF. This sequence joins TRBV4-1 and TRBJ2-1, with 8 bases fitting TRBD2. There are 16 residues in the CDR3. In germline, CDR1 is MGHRA, CDR2 YSYEKL. V was pared by 4 bases and J by 0 bases, with 5 bases of the junction left unmatched.

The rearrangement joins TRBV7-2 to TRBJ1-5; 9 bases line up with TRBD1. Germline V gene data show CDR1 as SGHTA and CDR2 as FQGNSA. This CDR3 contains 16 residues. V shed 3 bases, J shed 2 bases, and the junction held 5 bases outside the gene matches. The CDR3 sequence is CASSFPGQGGNQPQHF. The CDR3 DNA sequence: TGTGCCAGCAGCTTTCCGGGACAGGGTGGCAATCAGCCCCAGCATTTT.

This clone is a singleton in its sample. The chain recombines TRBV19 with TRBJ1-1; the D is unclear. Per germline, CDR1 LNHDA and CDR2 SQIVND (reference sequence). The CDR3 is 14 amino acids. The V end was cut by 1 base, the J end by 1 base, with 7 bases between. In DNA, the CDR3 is TGTGCCAGTAGTATAGTCCCAGGGAACACTGAAGCTTTCTTT. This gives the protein CASSIVPGNTEAFF.

The CDR3: CASSLPGTGNEKLFF. The CDR3 DNA follows: TGTGCCAGCAGCCTACCCGGGACAGGGAATGAAAAACTGTTTTTT. This chain uses TRBV5-8 with TRBJ1-4, with 9 positions matching TRBD1. V lost 4 bases to trimming and J lost 5 bases; unmatched junction nucleotides: 6. This CDR3 contains 15 residues. CDR1 SGHTS and CDR2 YDEGEE come from the germline V gene. The complete variable domain, with remaining parts taken from reference TRBV5-8 and TRBJ1-4, reads EAGVTQSPTHLIKTRGQQATLRCSPISGHTSVYWYQQALGLGLQFLLWYDEGEERNRGNFPPRFSGRQFPNYSSELNVNALELEDSALYLCASSLPGTGNEKLFFGSGTQLSVL.